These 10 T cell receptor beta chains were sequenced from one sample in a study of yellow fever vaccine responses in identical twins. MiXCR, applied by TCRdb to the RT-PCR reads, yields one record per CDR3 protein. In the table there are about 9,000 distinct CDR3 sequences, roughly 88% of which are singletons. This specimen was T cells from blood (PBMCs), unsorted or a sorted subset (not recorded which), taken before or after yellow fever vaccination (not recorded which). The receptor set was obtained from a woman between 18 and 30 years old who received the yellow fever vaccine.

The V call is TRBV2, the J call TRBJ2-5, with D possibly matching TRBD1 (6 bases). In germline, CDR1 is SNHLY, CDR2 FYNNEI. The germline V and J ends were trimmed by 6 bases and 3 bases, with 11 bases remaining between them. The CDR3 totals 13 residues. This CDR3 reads CASRDRNEETQYF. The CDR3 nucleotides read TGTGCCAGCAGGGACAGAAACGAAGAGACCCAGTACTTC.

The CDR3 sequence: CASSQIKGGRVTYEQYV. The CDR3 bases are TGTGCCAGCAGCCAGATCAAGGGGGGTCGAGTAACCTACGAGCAGTACGTC. V is TRBV14 and J is TRBJ2-7; D is tentatively TRBD1 or TRBD2 (6 bases each). From germline, CDR1 is SGHDN and CDR2 FVKESK. V was clipped by 3 bases and J by 2 bases, with 20 bases between them. The CDR3 runs 17 residues.

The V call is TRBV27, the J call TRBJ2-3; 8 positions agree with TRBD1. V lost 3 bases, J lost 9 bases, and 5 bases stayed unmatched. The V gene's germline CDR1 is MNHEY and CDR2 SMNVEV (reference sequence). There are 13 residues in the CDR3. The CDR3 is CASSLTGVPTQYF. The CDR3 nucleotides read TGTGCCAGCAGTTTGACAGGGGTCCCCACGCAGTATTTT.

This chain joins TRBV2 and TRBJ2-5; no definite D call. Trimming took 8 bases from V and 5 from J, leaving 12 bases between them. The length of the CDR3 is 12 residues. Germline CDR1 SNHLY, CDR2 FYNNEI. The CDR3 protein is CASGRRRETQYF. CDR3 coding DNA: TGTGCCAGCGGCCGCAGAAGGGAGACCCAGTACTTC. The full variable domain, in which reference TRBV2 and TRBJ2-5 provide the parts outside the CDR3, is EPEVTQTPSHQVTQMGQEVILRCVPISNHLYFYWYRQILGQKVEFLVSFYNNEISEKSEIFDDQFSVERPDGSNFTLKIRSTKLEDSAMYFCASGRRRETQYFGPGTRLLVL.

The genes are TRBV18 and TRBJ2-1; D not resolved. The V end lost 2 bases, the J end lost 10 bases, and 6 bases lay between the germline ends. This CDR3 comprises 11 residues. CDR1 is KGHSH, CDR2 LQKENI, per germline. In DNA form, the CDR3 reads TGTGCCAGCTCACCATTGGAGGAGCAGTTCTTC. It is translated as CASSPLEEQFF.

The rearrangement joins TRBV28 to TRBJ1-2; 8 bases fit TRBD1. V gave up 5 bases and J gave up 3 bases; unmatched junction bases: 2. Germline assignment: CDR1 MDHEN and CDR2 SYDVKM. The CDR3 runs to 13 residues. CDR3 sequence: CASSPDRDYGYTF. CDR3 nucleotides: TGTGCCAGCAGTCCGGACAGGGACTATGGCTACACCTTC.

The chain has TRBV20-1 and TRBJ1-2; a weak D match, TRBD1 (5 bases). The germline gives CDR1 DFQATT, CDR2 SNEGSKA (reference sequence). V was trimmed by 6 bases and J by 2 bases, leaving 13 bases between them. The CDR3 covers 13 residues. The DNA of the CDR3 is TGCAGTGCCATTCAGGGACGGAACTATGGCTACACCTTC. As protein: CSAIQGRNYGYTF.

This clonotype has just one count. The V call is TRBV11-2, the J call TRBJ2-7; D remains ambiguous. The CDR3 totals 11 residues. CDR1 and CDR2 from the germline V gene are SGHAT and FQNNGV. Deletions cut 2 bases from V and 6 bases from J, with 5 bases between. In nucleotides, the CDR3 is TGTGCCAGCAGCTTATCAGTCGAGCAGTACGTC. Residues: CASSLSVEQYV.

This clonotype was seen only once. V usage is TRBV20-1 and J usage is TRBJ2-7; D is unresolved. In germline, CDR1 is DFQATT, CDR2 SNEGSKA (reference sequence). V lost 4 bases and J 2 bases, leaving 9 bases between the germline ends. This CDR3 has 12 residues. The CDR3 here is CSAISDPYEQYV. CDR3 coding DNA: TGCAGTGCTATCTCTGACCCCTACGAGCAGTACGTC.

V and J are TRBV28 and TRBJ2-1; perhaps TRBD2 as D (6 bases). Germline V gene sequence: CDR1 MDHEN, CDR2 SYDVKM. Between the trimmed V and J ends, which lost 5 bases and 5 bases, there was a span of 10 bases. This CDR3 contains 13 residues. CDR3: CASSRTSNNEQFF. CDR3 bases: TGTGCCAGCAGTCGTACTAGCAACAATGAGCAGTTCTTC.